These 9 T cell receptor beta chains were all obtained from the same sample, sequenced in a study of beta chain features in type 1 diabetes. Study-wide results and limits: Researchers report that Type 1 diabetes patients had moderately but significantly shorter TCRB CDR3s across all four CD4+ subsets.

No antigen has been assigned to these receptors. The isolated RNA, all of it, was reverse transcribed, so expressed TCRB transcripts were what got sequenced. This table comes from immunoSEQ multiplex PCR, and its TCRdb copy is limited to in-frame clones, with some not included. This table holds about 370,000 clones, 8.5% to 10% found once. Material: central memory CD4+ T cells from blood. The receptors were sampled from a man in his thirties or forties with type 1 diabetes.

The chain joins TRBV28 to TRBJ2-2; D is unresolved. Germline V gene lookup returns CDR1 MDHEN and CDR2 SYDVKM. This CDR3 has 12 residues. Trimming took off 6 bases at V and 6 bases at J, with 8 bases between the two ends. The CDR3 spells CASRGYAGELFF. The CDR3 DNA follows: TGTGCCAGCAGGGGATACGCCGGGGAGCTGTTTTTT.

The CDR3 DNA reads as TGTGCCAGCTCACCACCGACAGGGGGCTACGGGGAGCTGTTTTTT. This translates into CASSPPTGGYGELFF. This sequence joins TRBV18 and TRBJ2-2; TRBD1 agrees at 10 bases. The CDR3 is 15 amino acids. With V trimmed by 0 bases and J by 7 bases, 2 bases remained unmatched. The germline gives CDR1 KGHSH, CDR2 LQKENI.

The chain combines TRBV6-5 with TRBJ2-5, with D unclear. Trimming took off 0 bases at V and 2 bases at J, with 7 bases between the two ends. The CDR3 extends over 14 amino acids. CDR1 and CDR2 (germline): MNHEY, SVGAGI. CDR3 in amino acids: CASSYSAVQETQYF. The CDR3 bases are TGTGCCAGCAGTTACTCCGCAGTACAAGAGACCCAGTACTTC.

This chain joins TRBV6-1 and TRBJ1-1, with D possibly TRBD1 on 6 matching bases. The V end lost 5 bases, the J end lost 8 bases, and 18 bases lay between the germline ends. From germline, CDR1 is MNHNS and CDR2 SASEGT. The CDR3 is 14 amino acids. CDR3 in amino acids: CASSFSGRGNEAFF. DNA of the CDR3: TGTGCCAGCAGTTTCTCGGGGAGGGGGAACGAAGCTTTCTTT.

This clone was counted between two and nine times. The rearrangement uses TRBV30 and TRBJ2-6, with D perhaps TRBD1 (5 bases). Trimming shortened V by 3 bases and J by 0 bases, and 24 bases separated the two germline ends. The germline V gene encodes CDR1 GTSNPN and CDR2 SVGIG (reference sequence). The CDR3 extends over 20 amino acids. The CDR3 sequence: CAWRSTGAGRGVSGANVLTF. The DNA of the CDR3 is TGTGCCTGGAGATCCACTGGGGCAGGGCGTGGGGTCTCTGGGGCCAACGTCCTGACTTTC.

In its sample, this clone was seen a few times. The chain employs TRBV18 and TRBJ1-1; D is ambiguous. Germline assignment: CDR1 KGHSH and CDR2 LQKENI. The CDR3 loop spans 16 amino acids. V lost 2 bases to trimming and J lost 0 bases, with 13 bases between them. The CDR3 region has the DNA TGTGCCAGCTCACCAGGGTACGGCGATATGAACACTGAAGCTTTCTTT. Its translation: CASSPGYGDMNTEAFF.

This clone has a handful of counts. The J gene is TRBJ1-2, the V gene TRBV6-5, with unresolved D. This CDR3 spans 13 amino acids. The germline V gene encodes CDR1 MNHEY and CDR2 SVGAGI. The V and J ends lost 7 bases and 7 bases respectively, with 16 bases between them. The CDR3 nucleotides read TGTGCCAGCACCTACGACGCCAAAAGTGGCTACACCTTC. Residues: CASTYDAKSGYTF.

This clone was observed a few times. The chain joins TRBV25-1 to TRBJ2-7; D possibly corresponds to TRBD2 (6 bases). The V gene's germline CDR1 is MGHDK and CDR2 SYGVNS. The CDR3 is made up of 11 amino acids. V lost 1 base and J 9 bases, leaving 7 bases between the germline ends. CDR3 residues: CASSESRGQYF. The CDR3 DNA follows: TGTGCCAGCAGTGAATCGCGGGGGCAGTACTTC.

There are a few counts of this clone. J is TRBJ2-5 and V is TRBV27; no clear D. The J call may be incorrect, as the DNA end agrees better with TRBJ2-7. The CDR3 has 13 residues. The germline CDR1 and CDR2 sequences are MNHEY and SMNVEV (reference sequence). The CDR3 nucleotides read TGTGCCAGCAGTAGAACCGCAGTGTACGAGCAGTACTTC. This codes for CASSRTAVYEQYF.